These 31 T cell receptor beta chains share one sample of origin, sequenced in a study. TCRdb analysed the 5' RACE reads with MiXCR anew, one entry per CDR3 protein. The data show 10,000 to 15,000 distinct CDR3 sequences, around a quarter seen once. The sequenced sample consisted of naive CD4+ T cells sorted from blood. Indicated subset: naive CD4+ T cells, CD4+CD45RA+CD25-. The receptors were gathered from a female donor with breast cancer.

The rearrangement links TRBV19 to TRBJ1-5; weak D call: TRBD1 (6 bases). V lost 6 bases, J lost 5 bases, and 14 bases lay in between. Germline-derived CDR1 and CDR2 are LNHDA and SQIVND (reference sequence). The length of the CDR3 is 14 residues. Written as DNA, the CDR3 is TGTGCCAGTAGCGTGGACAGCGCGGATCAGCCCCAGCATTTT. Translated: CASSVDSADQPQHF.

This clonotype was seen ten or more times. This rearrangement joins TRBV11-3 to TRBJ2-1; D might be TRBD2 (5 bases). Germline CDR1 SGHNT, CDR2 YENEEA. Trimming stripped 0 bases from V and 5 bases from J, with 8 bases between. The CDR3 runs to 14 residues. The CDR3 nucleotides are TGTGCCAGCAGCTTAGATGGGCGGGACAATGAGCAGTTCTTC. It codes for CASSLDGRDNEQFF.

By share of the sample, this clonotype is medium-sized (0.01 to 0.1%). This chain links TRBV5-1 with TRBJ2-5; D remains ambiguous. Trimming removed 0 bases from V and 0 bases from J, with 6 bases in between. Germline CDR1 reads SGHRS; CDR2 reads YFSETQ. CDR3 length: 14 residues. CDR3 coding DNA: TGCGCCAGCAGCTTGGTGCAGAACCAAGAGACCCAGTACTTC. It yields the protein CASSLVQNQETQYF.

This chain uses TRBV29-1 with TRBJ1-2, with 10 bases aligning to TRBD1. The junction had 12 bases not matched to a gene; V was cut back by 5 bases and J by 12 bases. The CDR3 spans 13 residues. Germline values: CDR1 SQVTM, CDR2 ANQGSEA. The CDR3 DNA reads TGCAGCGTTTCCGGGACAGGGGAATCTGGAAACACCTTC. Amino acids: CSVSGTGESGNTF.

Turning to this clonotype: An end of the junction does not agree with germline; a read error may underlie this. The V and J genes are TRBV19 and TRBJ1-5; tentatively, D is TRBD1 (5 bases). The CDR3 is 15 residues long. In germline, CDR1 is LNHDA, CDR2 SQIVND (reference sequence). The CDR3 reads CASRIDAGTNQPQHF. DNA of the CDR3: TGTGCCAGTAGAATAGATGCGGGGACCAATCAGCCCCAGCATTTT.

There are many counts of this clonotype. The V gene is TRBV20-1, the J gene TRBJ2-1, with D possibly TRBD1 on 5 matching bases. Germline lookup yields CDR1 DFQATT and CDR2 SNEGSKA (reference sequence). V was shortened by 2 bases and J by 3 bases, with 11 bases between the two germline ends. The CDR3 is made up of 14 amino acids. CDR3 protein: CSARFGHNYNEQFF. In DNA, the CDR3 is TGCAGTGCTAGATTCGGACACAACTACAATGAGCAGTTCTTC.

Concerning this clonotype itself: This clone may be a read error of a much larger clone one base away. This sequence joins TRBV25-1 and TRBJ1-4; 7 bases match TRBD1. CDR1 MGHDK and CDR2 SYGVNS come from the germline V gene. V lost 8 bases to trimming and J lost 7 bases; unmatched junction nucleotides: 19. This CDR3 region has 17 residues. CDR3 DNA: TGTGCCAGCGGTGCACCACCCGACAGGGCGGATGGTGAAAAACTGTTTTTT. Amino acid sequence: CASGAPPDRADGEKLFF.

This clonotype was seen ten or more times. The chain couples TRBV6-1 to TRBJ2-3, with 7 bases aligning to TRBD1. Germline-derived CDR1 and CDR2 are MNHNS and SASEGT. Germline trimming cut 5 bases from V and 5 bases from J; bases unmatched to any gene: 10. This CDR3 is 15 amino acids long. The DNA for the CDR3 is TGTGCCAGCAGTCTACAGGGGCTCCAGGGAGATACGCAGTATTTT. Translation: CASSLQGLQGDTQYF.

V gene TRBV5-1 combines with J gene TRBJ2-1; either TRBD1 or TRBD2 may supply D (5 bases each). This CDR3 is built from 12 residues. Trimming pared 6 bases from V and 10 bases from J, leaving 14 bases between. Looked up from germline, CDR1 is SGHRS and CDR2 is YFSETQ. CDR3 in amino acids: CASNWLGDEQFF. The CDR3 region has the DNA TGCGCCAGCAACTGGCTCGGGGACGAGCAGTTCTTC. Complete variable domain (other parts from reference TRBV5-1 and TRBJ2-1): KAGVTQTPRYLIKTRGQQVTLSCSPISGHRSVSWYQQTPGQGLQFLFEYFSETQRNKGNFPGRFSGRQFSNSRSEMNVSTLELGDSALYLCASNWLGDEQFFGPGTRLTVL.

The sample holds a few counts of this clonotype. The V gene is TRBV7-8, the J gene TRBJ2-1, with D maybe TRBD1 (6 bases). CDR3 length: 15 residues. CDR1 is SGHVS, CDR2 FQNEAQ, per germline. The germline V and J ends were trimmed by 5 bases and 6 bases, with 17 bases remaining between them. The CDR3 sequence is CASSPKQGGGNEQFF. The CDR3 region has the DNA TGTGCCAGCAGCCCAAAACAGGGTGGGGGCAATGAGCAGTTCTTC.

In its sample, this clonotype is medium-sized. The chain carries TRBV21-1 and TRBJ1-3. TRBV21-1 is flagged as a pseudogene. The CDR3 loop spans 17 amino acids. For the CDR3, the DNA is TGTGCCAGCAGCAAAGCCCTCAAGAGGCGTTGGAGAAACACCATATATTTT. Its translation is CASSKALKRRWRNTIYF.

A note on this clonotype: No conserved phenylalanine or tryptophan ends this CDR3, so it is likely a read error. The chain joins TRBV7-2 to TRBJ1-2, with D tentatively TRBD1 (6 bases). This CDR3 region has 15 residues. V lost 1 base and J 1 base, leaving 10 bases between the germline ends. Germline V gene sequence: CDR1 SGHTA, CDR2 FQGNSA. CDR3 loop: CASSLDQGINYGYTI. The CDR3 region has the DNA TGTGCCAGCAGCTTAGACCAGGGGATTAACTATGGCTACACCATC.

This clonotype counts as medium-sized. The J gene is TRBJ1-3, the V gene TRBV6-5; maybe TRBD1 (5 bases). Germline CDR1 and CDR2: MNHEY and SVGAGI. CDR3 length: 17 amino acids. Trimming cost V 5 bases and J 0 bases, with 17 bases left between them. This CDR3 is CASSKGPGLHSGNTIYF. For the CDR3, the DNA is TGTGCCAGCAGTAAGGGCCCGGGGCTGCACTCTGGAAACACCATATATTTT.

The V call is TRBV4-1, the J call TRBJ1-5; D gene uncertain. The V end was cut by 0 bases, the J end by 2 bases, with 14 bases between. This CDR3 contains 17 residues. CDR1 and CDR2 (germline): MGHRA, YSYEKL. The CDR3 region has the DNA TGCGCCAGCAGCCAAGACTGGCCAACTGATCGCAATCAGCCCCAGCATTTT. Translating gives CASSQDWPTDRNQPQHF.

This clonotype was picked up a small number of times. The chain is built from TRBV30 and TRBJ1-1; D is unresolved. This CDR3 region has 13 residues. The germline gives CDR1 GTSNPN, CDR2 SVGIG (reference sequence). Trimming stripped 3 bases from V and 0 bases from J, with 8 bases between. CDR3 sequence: CAWRNTVNTEAFF. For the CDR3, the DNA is TGTGCCTGGAGAAACACCGTGAACACTGAAGCTTTCTTT.

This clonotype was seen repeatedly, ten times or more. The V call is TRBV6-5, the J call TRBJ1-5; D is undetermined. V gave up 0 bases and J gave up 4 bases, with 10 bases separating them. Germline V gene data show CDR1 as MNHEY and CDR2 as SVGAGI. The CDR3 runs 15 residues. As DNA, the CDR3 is TGTGCCAGCAGTTACTCGTCGGGTCAAAATCAGCCCCAGCATTTT. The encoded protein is CASSYSSGQNQPQHF.

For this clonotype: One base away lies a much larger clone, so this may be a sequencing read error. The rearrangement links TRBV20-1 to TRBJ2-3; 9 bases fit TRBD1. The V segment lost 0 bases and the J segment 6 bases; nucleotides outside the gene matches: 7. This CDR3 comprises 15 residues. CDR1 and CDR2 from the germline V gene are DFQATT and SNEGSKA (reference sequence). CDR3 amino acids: CSARDPNGTGDTQYF. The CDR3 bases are TGCAGTGCTAGAGATCCGAACGGGACAGGGGATACGCAGTATTTT.

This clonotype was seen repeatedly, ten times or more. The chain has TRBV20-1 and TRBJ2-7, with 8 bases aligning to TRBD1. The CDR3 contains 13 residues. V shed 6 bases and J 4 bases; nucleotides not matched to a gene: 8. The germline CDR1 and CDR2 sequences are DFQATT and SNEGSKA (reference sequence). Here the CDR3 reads CSAPGQEKYEQYF. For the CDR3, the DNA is TGCAGTGCACCGGGACAGGAGAAATACGAGCAGTACTTC.

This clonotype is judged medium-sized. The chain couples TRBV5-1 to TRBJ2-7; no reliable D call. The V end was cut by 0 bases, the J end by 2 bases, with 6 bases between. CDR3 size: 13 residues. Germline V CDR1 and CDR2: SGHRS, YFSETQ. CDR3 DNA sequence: TGCGCCAGCAGCTTGGAGGTAGCCTACGAGCAGTACTTC. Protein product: CASSLEVAYEQYF.

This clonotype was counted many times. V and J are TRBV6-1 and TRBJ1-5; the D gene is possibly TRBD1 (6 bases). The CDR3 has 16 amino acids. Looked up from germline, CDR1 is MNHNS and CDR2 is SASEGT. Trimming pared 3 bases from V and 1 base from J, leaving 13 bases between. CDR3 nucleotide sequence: TGTGCCAGCAGTGAGCGTCGACAGGTCAGCAATCAGCCCCAGCATTTT. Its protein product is CASSERRQVSNQPQHF.

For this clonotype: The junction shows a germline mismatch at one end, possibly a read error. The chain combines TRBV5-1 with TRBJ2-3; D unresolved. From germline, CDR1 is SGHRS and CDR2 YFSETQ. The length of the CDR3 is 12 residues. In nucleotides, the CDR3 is TGCGCCAGCAGCGGGTGCACGGATACGCAGTATTTT. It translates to CASSGCTDTQYF.

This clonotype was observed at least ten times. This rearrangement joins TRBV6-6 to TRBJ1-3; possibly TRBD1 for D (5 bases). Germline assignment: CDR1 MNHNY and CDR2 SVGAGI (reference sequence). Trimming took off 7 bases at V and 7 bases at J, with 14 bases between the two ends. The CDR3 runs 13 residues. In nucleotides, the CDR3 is TGTGCCAGCATGGGGACGGCGGCGAACACCATATATTTT. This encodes CASMGTAANTIYF.

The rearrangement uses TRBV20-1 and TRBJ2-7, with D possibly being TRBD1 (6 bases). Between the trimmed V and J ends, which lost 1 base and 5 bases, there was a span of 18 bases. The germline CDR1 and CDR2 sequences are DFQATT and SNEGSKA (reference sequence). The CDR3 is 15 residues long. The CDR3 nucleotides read TGCAGTGCTAGAGTACAGGGTTATCGTTTGAACGAGCAGTACTTC. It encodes CSARVQGYRLNEQYF.

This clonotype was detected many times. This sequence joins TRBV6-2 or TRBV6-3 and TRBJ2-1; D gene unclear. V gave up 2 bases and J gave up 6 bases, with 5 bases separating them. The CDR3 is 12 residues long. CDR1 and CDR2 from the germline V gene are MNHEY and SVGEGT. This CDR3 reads CASSYISNEQFF. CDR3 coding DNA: TGTGCCAGCAGTTACATCTCCAATGAGCAGTTCTTC.

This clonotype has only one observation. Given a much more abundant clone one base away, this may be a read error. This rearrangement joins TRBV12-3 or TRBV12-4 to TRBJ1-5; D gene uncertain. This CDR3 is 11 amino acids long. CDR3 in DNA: TGTGCCGGCAGTACGGGAGGGTCCCAGCATTTT. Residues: CAGSTGGSQHF.

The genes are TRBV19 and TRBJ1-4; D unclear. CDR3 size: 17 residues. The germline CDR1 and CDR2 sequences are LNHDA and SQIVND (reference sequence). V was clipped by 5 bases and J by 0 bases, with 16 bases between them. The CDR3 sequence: CASSQRVAPSTNEKLFF. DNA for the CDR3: TGTGCCAGTAGTCAGCGGGTGGCTCCGTCAACTAATGAAAAACTGTTTTTT.

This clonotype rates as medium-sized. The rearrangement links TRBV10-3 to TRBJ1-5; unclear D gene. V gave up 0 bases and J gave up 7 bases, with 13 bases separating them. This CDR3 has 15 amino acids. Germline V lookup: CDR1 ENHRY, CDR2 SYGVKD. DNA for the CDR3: TGTGCCATCAGTGAGTCTGGGCCAACGGGACAGCCCCAGCATTTT. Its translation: CAISESGPTGQPQHF.

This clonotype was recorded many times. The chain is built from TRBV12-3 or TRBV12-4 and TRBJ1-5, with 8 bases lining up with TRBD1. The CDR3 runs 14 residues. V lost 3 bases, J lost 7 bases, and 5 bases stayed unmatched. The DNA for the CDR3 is TGTGCCAGCAGTTTTTCTACAGGGGGACAGCCCCAGCATTTT. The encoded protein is CASSFSTGGQPQHF.

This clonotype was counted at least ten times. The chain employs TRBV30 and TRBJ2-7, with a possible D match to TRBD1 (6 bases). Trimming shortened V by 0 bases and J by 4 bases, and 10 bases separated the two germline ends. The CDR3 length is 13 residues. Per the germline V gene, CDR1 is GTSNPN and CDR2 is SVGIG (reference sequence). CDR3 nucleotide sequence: TGTGCCTGGAGTGTTTGGCAGGGGTACGAGCAGTACTTC. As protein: CAWSVWQGYEQYF.

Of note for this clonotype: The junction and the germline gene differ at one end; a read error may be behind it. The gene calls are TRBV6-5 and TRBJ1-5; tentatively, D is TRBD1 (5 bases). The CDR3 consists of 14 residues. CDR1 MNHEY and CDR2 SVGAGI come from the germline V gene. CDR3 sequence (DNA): TGTGCCAGCGGTTACGGGGGAAGCAATCAGCCCCGGCATTTT. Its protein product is CASGYGGSNQPRHF.

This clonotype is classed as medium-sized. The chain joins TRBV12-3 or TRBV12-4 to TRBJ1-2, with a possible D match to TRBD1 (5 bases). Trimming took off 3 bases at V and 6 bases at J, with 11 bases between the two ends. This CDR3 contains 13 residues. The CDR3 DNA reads TGTGCCAGCAGTTTCGCAGGGAGAGATGGCTACACCTTC. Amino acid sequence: CASSFAGRDGYTF.